One sample yielded the 20 T cell receptor beta chains listed below, sequenced in a study of OX40 agonist ivuxolimab in advanced cancers. Sequenced by immunoSEQ multiplex PCR; TCRdb stores in-frame clones only, minus some. Of approximately 22,000 clones in the sample, around four fifths were seen once. Sample: CD4+ or CD8+ T cells sorted from blood, taken in a trial of the OX40 agonist ivuxolimab. These receptors came from an adult with an advanced solid tumor such as melanoma, head and neck, liver or kidney cancer.

The chain joins TRBV13 to TRBJ1-5; 8 bases match TRBD1. Germline lookup yields CDR1 PRHDT and CDR2 FYEKMQ (reference sequence). V was clipped by 6 bases and J by 5 bases; unmatched bases: 6. The CDR3 is 14 residues long. In DNA form, the CDR3 reads TGTGCCAGCAGTGGACAGGGAGTGTATCAGCCCCAGCATTTT. Its protein product is CASSGQGVYQPQHF.

The chain joins TRBV2 to TRBJ2-3; 12 bases are shared with TRBD1. Trimming removed 6 bases from V and 4 bases from J; junction bases left unmatched: 11. This CDR3 contains 17 residues. Germline V gene data show CDR1 as SNHLY and CDR2 as FYNNEI. The CDR3 DNA reads TGTGCCAGCAGGACCGGGACAGGGGGCGGTTGGGCAGATACGCAGTATTTT. Its protein product is CASRTGTGGGWADTQYF.

The V call is TRBV6-5, the J call TRBJ1-2; D is ambiguous. From germline, CDR1 is MNHEY and CDR2 SVGAGI. The CDR3 runs 15 residues. With 0 bases removed from V and 4 bases from J, the gap between germline ends came to 12 bases. CDR3 bases: TGTGCCAGCAGTTACTCTGCAGAATGGAGCTATGGCTACACCTTC. This sequence encodes CASSYSAEWSYGYTF.

The J gene is TRBJ1-1, the V gene TRBV7-8, with D possibly being TRBD1 (6 bases). This CDR3 is 15 amino acids long. The V end lost 1 base, the J end lost 1 base, and 10 bases lay between the germline ends. CDR1 and CDR2 (germline): SGHVS, FQNEAQ. CDR3 protein: CASSLGGGPNTEAFF. In DNA form, the CDR3 reads TGTGCCAGCAGCTTAGGAGGGGGGCCGAACACTGAAGCTTTCTTT.

This rearrangement joins TRBV27 to TRBJ2-7; TRBD1 matches at 12 bases. The germline V gene has CDR1 MNHEY and CDR2 SMNVEV (reference sequence). V shed 3 bases and J 2 bases; nucleotides not matched to a gene: 5. This CDR3 is 16 amino acids long. For the CDR3, the DNA is TGTGCCAGCAGTTTGTTGGGACAGGGGGCCGCCTACGAGCAGTACTTC. Protein: CASSLLGQGAAYEQYF.

The chain has TRBV5-5 and TRBJ2-7; unclear D gene. CDR3 size: 13 residues. In germline, CDR1 is SGHKS, CDR2 YYEKEE (reference sequence). With 2 bases removed from V and 0 bases from J, the gap between germline ends came to 6 bases. The CDR3 nucleotides read TGTGCCAGCAGCTTCGTGAGCTCCTACGAGCAGTACTTC. The encoded protein is CASSFVSSYEQYF.

V and J are TRBV10-2 and TRBJ2-7; TRBD1 matches at 9 bases. V was clipped by 6 bases and J by 6 bases; unmatched bases: 6. CDR3 length: 13 residues. Per germline, CDR1 WSHSY and CDR2 SAAADI. The CDR3 loop reads CASRLQGAGEQYF. As DNA, the CDR3 is TGCGCCAGCAGACTACAGGGGGCGGGCGAGCAGTACTTC.

The gene calls are TRBV10-2 and TRBJ2-3, with a possible D match to TRBD2 (6 bases). Trimming left V 6 bases short and J 5 bases short, with 18 bases between. This CDR3 is 15 amino acids long. Germline CDR1 WSHSY, CDR2 SAAADI. The CDR3 DNA follows: TGCGCCAGCAGACCCCCCGGGCTAGCGTTAGATACGCAGTATTTT. It translates to CASRPPGLALDTQYF.

The chain is built from TRBV27 and TRBJ1-2, with D possibly TRBD1 on 5 matching bases. Deletions cut 2 bases from V and 6 bases from J, with 13 bases between. The CDR3 sequence is 14 residues long. Germline CDR1 reads MNHEY; CDR2 reads SMNVEV (reference sequence). Here the CDR3 DNA reads TGTGCCAGCAGTTTAAGGTCCAGGGACCATGGCTACACCTTC. Residues: CASSLRSRDHGYTF.

The rearrangement links TRBV13 to TRBJ2-5; D might be TRBD1 (5 bases). This CDR3 is built from 14 residues. Trimming stripped 1 base from V and 2 bases from J, with 8 bases between. The germline CDR1 and CDR2 sequences are PRHDT and FYEKMQ (reference sequence). The CDR3 is CASSLETAQETQYF. The DNA for the CDR3 is TGTGCCAGCAGCTTAGAGACAGCACAAGAGACCCAGTACTTC.

This clone was detected only a few times. This chain joins TRBV30 and TRBJ1-1, with TRBD1 matching 9 bases. The CDR3 loop spans 14 amino acids. After removal of 0 bases from V and 10 bases from J, the junction contained 9 bases not matched to a gene. Germline CDR1 is GTSNPN and CDR2 is SVGIG (reference sequence). The CDR3 sequence: CAWSVPRDRASAFF. The DNA for the CDR3 is TGTGCCTGGAGTGTCCCCCGGGACAGGGCCTCAGCTTTCTTT.

The CDR3 DNA reads TGCGCCAGCAGTGAGGACCATCGGTACACAGATACGCAGTATTTT. As protein: CASSEDHRYTDTQYF. The chain is built from TRBV10-1 and TRBJ2-3; D is unclear. V lost 2 bases and J 2 bases, leaving 11 bases between the germline ends. CDR3 length equals 15 residues. The germline gives CDR1 WNHNN, CDR2 SYGVQD (reference sequence).

The chain employs TRBV4-1 and TRBJ2-1, with TRBD2 matching over 9 bases. Germline assignment: CDR1 MGHRA and CDR2 YSYEKL. V lost 0 bases to trimming and J lost 7 bases; unmatched junction nucleotides: 10. The CDR3 length is 17 residues. The CDR3 region is CASSQEIPAGGENEQFF. CDR3 in DNA: TGCGCCAGCAGCCAAGAGATCCCTGCGGGAGGGGAGAATGAGCAGTTCTTC.

The chain joins TRBV9 to TRBJ2-7; 12 bases match TRBD1. This CDR3 has 15 residues. Germline V gene lookup returns CDR1 SGDLS and CDR2 YYNGEE. The V and J ends lost 6 bases and 1 base, in that order; junction bases with no gene match: 5. The CDR3 nucleotides are TGTGCCAGCACCCCGGGACAGGGGGCTTCCTACGAGCAGTACTTC. It translates to CASTPGQGASYEQYF.

The chain links TRBV29-1 to TRBJ2-1; 9 positions match TRBD1. CDR1 and CDR2 from the germline V gene are SQVTM and ANQGSEA. Trimming cost V 4 bases and J 7 bases; bases outside gene matches: 2. This CDR3 has 12 amino acids. The CDR3 reads CSVAQGANEQFF. CDR3 DNA: TGCAGCGTTGCACAGGGGGCAAATGAGCAGTTCTTC.

The chain links TRBV19 to TRBJ2-1; a possible D gene is TRBD2 (7 bases). Germline CDR1 reads LNHDA; CDR2 reads SQIVND (reference sequence). V was clipped by 3 bases and J by 6 bases, with 9 bases between them. This CDR3 spans 13 amino acids. This CDR3 reads CASSIGGRNEQFF. CDR3 DNA sequence: TGTGCCAGTAGTATCGGGGGGCGCAATGAGCAGTTCTTC. Combining the CDR3 with reference TRBV19 and TRBJ2-1 gives the whole variable domain DGGITQSPKYLFRKEGQNVTLSCEQNLNHDAMYWYRQDPGQGLRLIYYSQIVNDFQKGDIAEGYSVSREKKESFPLTVTSAQKNPTAFYLCASSIGGRNEQFFGPGTRLTVL.

Here the CDR3 reads CASNWGNTIYF. The CDR3 bases are TGTGCCAGTAACTGGGGAAACACCATATATTTT. This sequence joins TRBV19 and TRBJ1-3; D unresolved. V was trimmed by 7 bases and J by 4 bases, leaving 5 bases between them. Germline-derived CDR1 and CDR2 are LNHDA and SQIVND (reference sequence). CDR3 size: 11 residues.

The rearrangement joins TRBV7-9 to TRBJ2-7; 8 bases align to TRBD2. The trim removed 4 bases at V and 2 bases at J, leaving 7 bases unmatched. The CDR3 runs to 15 residues. CDR1 is SEHNR, CDR2 FQNEAQ, per germline (reference sequence). DNA of the CDR3: TGTGCCAGCAGCTCAAGCGGGAGTCGTACCTACGAGCAGTACTTC. Translation gives CASSSSGSRTYEQYF.

V is TRBV6-5 and J is TRBJ2-1; 8 positions match TRBD2. The V and J ends lost 0 bases and 7 bases, in that order; junction bases with no gene match: 8. CDR1 is MNHEY, CDR2 SVGAGI, per germline. This CDR3 comprises 16 residues. CDR3: CASSYSRAGGGNEQFF. CDR3 DNA: TGTGCCAGCAGTTACTCGAGGGCGGGAGGTGGGAATGAGCAGTTCTTC.

CDR3 bases: TGTGCCAGCAGCCCAGGGACTGGATTGAACACTGAAGCTTTCTTT. Amino acid sequence: CASSPGTGLNTEAFF. V usage is TRBV11-2 and J usage is TRBJ1-1, with a possible D match to TRBD1 (5 bases). CDR1 is SGHAT and CDR2 is FQNNGV in the germline V gene. This CDR3 spans 15 amino acids. The V end was cut by 5 bases, the J end by 0 bases, with 13 bases between.